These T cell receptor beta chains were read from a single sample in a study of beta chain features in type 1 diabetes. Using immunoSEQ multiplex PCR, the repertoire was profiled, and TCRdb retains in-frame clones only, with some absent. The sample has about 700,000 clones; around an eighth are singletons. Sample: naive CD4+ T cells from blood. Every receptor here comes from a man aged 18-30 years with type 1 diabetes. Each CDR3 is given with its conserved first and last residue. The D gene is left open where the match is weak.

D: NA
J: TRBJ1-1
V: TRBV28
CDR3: CASSRLTGFGTEAFF

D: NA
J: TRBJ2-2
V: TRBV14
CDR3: CASEKGPENTGELFF

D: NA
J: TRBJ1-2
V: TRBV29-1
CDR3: CSVSANYGYTF

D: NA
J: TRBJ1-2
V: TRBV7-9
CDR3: CASNSIADNYGYTF

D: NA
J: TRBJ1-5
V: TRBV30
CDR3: CAWGGRSNQPQHF

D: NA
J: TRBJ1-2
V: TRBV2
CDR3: CASSARANYGYTF

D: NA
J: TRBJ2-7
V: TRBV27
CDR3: CASHGQSYEQYF

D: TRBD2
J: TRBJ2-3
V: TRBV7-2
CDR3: CASSFYFRLAGGDTDTQYF

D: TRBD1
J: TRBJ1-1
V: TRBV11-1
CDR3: CASSPAPGGLQEAFF

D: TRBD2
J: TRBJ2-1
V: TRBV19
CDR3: CASSIASGDANEQFF

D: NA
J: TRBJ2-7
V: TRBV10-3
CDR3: CAITPSPTSGEQYF

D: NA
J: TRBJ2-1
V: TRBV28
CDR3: CASRYSGEQFF

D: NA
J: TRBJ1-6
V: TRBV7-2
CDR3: CASSLAWGRSSYNSPLHF

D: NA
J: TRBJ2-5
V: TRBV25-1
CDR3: CASSGQYQETQYF

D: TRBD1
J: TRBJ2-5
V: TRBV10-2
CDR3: CASSEPGQGLTQYF

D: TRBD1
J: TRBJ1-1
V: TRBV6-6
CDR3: CASSYPGQGAPEAFF

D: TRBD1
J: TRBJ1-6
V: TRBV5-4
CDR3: CASSIVGQAGNSPLHF

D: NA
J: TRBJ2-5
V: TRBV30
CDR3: CAWSVYRAIAQETQYF

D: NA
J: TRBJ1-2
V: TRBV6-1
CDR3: CASSELISVKNYGYTF

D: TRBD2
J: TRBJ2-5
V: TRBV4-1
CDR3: CASSQDAGTSGGLRETQYF

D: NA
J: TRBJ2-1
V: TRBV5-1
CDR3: CASSRTGPNEQFF

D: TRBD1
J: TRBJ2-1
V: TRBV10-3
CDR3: CAISDGGQGFHNEQFF

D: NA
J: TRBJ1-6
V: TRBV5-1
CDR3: CASSLGGPKIETLHF

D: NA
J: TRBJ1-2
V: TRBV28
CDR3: CASSGDPGGYGYTF

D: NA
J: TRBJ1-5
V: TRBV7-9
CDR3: CASSLGGQGMSGNQPQHF

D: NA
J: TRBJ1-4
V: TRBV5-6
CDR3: CASSLQDANEKLFF

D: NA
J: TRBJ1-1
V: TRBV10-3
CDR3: CAIGQNTEAFF

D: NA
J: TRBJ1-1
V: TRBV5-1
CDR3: CASSRATNTEAFF

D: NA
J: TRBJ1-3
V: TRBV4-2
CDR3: CASSPDSHVSGNTIYF

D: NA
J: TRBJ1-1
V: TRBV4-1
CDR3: CASSPQGLGAFF

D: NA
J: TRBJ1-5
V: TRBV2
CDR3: CASSPRGEPNQPQHF

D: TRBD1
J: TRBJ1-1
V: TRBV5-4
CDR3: CASSTGQRWTEAFF

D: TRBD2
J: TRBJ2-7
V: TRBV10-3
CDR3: CAISERGLDSLEQYF

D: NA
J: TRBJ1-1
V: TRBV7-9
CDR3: CASSRVFRNTEAFF

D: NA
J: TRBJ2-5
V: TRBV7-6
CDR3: CASSFPRDPSGETQYF

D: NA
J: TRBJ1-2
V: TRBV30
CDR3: CAWSVPWSGYTF

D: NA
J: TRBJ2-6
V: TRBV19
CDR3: CATSSGANVLTF

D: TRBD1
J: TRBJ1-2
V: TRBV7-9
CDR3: CASSLNRGQGYTF

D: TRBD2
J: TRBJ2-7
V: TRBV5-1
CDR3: CASSPGTSGVEQYF

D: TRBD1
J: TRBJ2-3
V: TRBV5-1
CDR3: CASTHTGEADTQYF

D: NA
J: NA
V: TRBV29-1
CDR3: CSVEDRMGGDEQYF

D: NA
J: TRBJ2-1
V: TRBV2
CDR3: CASSGHNEQFF

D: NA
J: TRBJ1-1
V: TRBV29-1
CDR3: CSVGVNTEAFF

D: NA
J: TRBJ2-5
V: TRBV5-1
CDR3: CASSRTGDSETQYF

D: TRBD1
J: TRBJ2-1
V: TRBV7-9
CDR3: CASSLGQGDNEQFF

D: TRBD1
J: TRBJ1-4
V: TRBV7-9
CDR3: CASSYGTGNEKLFF

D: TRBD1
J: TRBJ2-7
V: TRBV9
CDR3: CASSVGQTYEQYF

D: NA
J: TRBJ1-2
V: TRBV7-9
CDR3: CASSLVETKYGYTF

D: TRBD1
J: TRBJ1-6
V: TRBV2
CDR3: CASSEMGQGSSPLHF

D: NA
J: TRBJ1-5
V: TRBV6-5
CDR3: CASSTDRTNQPQHF